This paragraph reports one TCR beta chain. The data belong to a study of blood T cell repertoires in COVID-19. Only in-frame clones appear in the TCRdb table, and some are missing; sequencing was by immunoSEQ multiplex PCR. The table includes around 260,000 clones, approximately 91% detected once. With 6 bases clipped from V and 5 bases from J, the junction kept 11 bases outside the gene matches. This CDR3 region has 15 residues. Germline V gene data show CDR1 as SGHVS and CDR2 as FQNEAQ. The receptor was derived from a human donor in a cohort sampled during active COVID-19. The specimen was peripheral blood. The chain carries TRBV7-8 and TRBJ2-7; 9 positions agree with TRBD2. CDR3 DNA sequence: TGTGCCAGCAGTCGTGGCGGGAGGGTTTTGGACGAGCAGTACTTC. This encodes CASSRGGRVLDEQYF. The complete variable domain, with remaining parts taken from reference TRBV7-8 and TRBJ2-7, reads GAGVSQSPRYKVAKRGQDVALRCDPISGHVSLFWYQQALGQGPEFLTYFQNEAQLDKSGLPSDRFFAERPEGSVSTLKIQRTQQEDSAVYLCASSRGGRVLDEQYFGPGTRLTVT.